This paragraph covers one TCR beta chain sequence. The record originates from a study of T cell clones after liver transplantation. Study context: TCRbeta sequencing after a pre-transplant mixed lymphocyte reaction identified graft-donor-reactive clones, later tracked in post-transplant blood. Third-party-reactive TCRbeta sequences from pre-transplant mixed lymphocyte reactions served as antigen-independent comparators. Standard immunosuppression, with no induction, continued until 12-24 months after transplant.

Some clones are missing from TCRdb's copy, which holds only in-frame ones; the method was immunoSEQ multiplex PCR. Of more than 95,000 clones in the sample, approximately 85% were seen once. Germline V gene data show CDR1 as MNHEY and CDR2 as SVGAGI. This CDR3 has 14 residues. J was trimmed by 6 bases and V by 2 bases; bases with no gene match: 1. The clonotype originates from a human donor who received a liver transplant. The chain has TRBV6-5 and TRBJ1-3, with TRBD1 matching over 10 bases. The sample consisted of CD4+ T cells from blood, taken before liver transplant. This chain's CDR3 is CASSYGQGVNTIYF. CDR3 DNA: TGTGCCAGCAGTTACGGACAGGGGGTAAACACCATATATTTT.